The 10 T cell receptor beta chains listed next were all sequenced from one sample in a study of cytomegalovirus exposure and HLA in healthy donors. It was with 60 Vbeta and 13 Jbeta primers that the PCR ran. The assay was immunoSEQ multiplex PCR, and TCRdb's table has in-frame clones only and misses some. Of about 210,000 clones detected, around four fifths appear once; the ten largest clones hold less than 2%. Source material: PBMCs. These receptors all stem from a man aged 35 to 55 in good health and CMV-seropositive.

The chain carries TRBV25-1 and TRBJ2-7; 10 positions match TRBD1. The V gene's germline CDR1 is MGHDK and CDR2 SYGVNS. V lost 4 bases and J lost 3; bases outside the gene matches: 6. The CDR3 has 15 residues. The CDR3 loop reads CASSGRDRGLYEQYF. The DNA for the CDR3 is TGTGCCAGCAGTGGACGAGACAGGGGGCTCTACGAGCAGTACTTC.

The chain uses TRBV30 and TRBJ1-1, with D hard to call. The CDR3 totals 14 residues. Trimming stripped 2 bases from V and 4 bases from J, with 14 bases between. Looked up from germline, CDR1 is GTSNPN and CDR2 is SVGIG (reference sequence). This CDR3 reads CAWSLSRLGTEAFF. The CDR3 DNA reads TGTGCCTGGAGTTTATCCAGGCTGGGCACTGAAGCTTTCTTT.

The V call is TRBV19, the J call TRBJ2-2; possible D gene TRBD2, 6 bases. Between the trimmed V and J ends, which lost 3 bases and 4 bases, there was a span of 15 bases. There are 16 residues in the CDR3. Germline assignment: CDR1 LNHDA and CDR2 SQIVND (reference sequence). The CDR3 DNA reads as TGTGCCAGTAGTATTGGAGGGGCGCGTTTCACCGGGGAGCTGTTTTTT. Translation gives CASSIGGARFTGELFF.

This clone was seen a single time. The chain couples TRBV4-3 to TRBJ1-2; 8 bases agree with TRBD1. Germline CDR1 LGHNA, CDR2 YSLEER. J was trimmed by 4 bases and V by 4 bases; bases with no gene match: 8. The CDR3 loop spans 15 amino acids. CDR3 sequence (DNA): TGCGCCAGCAGCCTACAACAGGGGGGAGCCTATGGCTACACCTTC. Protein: CASSLQQGGAYGYTF.

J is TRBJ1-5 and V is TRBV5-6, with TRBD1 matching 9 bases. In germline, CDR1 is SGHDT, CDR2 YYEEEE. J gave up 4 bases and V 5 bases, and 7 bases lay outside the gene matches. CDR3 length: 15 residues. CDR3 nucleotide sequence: TGTGCCAGCAGTCCCGGGACAGGGATAAATCAGCCCCAGCATTTT. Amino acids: CASSPGTGINQPQHF.

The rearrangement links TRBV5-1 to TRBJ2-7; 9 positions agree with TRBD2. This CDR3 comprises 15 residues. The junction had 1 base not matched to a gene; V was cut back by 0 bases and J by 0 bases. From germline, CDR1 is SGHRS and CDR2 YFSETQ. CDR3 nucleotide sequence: TGCGCCAGCAGCTTGGGACTAGCGGACTCCTACGAGCAGTACTTC. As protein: CASSLGLADSYEQYF.

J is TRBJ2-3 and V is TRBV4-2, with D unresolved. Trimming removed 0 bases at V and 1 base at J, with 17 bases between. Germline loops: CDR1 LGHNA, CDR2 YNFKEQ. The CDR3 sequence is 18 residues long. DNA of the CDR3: TGTGCCAGCAGCCAAGAGGTCAGCGTCCCCGTCGGCACAGATACGCAGTATTTT. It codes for CASSQEVSVPVGTDTQYF.

CDR3 region: CASSPWTGTSGSHYEQYF. CDR3 nucleotides: TGTGCCAGCAGCCCATGGACCGGGACTAGCGGGAGCCACTACGAGCAGTACTTC. The genes are TRBV11-2 and TRBJ2-7; 14 bases agree with TRBD2. The CDR3 contains 18 residues. Losses at the gene ends were 5 bases for V and 3 bases for J; bases not matched to a gene: 12. Germline V CDR1 and CDR2: SGHAT, FQNNGV.

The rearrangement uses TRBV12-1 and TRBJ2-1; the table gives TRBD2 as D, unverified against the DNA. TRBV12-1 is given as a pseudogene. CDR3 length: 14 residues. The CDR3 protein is CASTSLQDLVEQFF. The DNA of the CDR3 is TGTGCCAGCACCTCACTCCAGGACTTGGTTGAGCAGTTCTTC.

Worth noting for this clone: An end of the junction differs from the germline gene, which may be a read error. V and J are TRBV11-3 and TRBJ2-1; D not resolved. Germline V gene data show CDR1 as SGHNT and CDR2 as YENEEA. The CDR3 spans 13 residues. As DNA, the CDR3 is TGTGCCAGCAGCCCTCACTCCGACAATGAGCAGTTCTTC. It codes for CASSPHSDNEQFF.